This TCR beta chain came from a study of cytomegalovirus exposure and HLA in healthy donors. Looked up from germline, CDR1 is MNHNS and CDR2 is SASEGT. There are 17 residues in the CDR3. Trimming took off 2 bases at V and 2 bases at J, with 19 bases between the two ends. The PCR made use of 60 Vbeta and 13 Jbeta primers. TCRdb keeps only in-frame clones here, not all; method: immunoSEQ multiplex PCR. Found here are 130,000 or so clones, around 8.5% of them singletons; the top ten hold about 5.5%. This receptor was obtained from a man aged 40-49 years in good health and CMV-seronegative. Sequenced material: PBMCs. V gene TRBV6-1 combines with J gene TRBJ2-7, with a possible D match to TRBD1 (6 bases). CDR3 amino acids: CASSEPAGEEGAYEQYF. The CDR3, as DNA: TGTGCCAGCAGTGAACCGGCAGGGGAAGAAGGGGCCTACGAGCAGTACTTC.